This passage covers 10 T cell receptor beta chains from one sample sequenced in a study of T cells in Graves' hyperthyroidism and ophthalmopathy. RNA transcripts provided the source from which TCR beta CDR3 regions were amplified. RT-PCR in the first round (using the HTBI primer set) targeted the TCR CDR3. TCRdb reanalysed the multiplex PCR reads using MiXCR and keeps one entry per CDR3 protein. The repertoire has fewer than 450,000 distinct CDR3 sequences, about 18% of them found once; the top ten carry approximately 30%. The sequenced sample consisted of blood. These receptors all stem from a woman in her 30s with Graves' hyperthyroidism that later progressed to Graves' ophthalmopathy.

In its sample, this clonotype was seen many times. The CDR3 reads CASSTVTGEYNEQFF. The DNA for the CDR3 is TGTGCCAGTAGTACGGTGACAGGGGAATACAATGAGCAGTTCTTC. The rearrangement uses TRBV19 and TRBJ2-1; 8 positions agree with TRBD1. There are 15 residues in the CDR3. The junction had 6 bases not matched to a gene; V was cut back by 4 bases and J by 4 bases. Germline V lookup: CDR1 LNHDA, CDR2 SQIVND (reference sequence).

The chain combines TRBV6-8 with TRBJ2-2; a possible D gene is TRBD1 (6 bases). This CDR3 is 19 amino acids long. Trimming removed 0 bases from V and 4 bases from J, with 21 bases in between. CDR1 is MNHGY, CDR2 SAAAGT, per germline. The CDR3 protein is CASSYSIQFRDTITGELFF. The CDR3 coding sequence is TGTGCCAGCAGTTACTCCATACAATTCCGGGACACAATCACCGGGGAGCTGTTTTTT.

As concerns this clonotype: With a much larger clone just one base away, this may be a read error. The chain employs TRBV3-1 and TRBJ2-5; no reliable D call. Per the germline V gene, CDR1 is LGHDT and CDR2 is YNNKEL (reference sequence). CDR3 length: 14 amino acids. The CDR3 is CASSQELLQEAQYF. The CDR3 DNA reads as TGTGCCAGCAGCCAAGAACTCCTCCAAGAGGCCCAGTACTTC.

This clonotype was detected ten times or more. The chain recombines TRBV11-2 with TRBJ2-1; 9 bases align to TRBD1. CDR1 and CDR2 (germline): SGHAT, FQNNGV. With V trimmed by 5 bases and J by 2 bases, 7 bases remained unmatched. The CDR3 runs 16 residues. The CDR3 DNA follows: TGTGCCAGCAGCCCTCACGGACAGGGGACCTACAATGAGCAGTTCTTC. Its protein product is CASSPHGQGTYNEQFF.

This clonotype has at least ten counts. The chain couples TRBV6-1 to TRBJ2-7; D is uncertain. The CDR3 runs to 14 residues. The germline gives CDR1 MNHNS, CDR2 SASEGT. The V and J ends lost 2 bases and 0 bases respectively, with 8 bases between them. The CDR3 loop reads CASSEPGISYEQYF. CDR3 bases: TGTGCCAGCAGTGAACCTGGGATCTCCTACGAGCAGTACTTC.

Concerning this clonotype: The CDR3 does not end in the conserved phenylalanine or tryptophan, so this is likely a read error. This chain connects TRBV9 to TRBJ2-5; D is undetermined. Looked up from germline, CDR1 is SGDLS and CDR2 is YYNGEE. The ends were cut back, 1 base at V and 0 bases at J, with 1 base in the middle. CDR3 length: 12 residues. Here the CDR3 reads CASSVNQETQYS. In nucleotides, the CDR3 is TGTGCCAGCAGCGTAAACCAAGAGACCCAGTACTCC.

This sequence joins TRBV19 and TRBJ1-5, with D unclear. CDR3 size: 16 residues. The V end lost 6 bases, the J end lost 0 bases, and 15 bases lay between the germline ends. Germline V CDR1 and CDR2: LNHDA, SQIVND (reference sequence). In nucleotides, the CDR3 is TGTGCCAGTAGCGAGGGTCAAACTTATAGCAATCAGCCCCAGCATTTT. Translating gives CASSEGQTYSNQPQHF.

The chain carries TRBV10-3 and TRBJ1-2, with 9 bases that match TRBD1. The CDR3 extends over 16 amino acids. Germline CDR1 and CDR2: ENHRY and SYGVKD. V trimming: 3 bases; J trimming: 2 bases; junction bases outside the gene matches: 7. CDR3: CAISEAGDRGNYGYTF. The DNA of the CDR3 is TGTGCCATCAGTGAAGCGGGTGACAGGGGGAACTATGGCTACACCTTC.

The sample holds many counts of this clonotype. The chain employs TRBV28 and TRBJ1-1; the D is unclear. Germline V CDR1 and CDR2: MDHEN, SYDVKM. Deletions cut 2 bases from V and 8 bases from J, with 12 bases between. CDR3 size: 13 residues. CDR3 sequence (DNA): TGTGCCAGCAGTTTAAGGAGCGATGAGGAAGCTTTCTTT. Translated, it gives CASSLRSDEEAFF.

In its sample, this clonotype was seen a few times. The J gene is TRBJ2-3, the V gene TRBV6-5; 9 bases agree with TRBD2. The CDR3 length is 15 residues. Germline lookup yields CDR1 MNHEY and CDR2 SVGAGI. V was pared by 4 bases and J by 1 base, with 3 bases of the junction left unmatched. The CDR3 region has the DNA TGTGCCAGCAGTTTAATAGCGGGGGGCACAGATACGCAGTATTTT. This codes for CASSLIAGGTDTQYF.